A single sample is the source of the 27 T cell receptor beta chains below, sequenced in a study of Graves' ophthalmopathy and Graves' hyperthyroidism. The study amplified TCR beta CDR3 regions using RNA transcripts. RT-PCR was first run with HTBI primers, then multiplex PCR in a second round. TCRdb re-called the multiplex PCR reads with MiXCR, one entry per CDR3 protein. The table includes under 350,000 distinct CDR3 sequences, 15% to 20% detected once. Specimen: peripheral blood. The receptors come from an adult man with Graves' ophthalmopathy.

The table lists this clonotype with many counts. The J gene is TRBJ1-2, the V gene TRBV5-1, with TRBD1 identical over 7 bases. Germline V gives CDR1 SGHRS, CDR2 YFSETQ. Trimming removed 4 bases from V and 2 bases from J; junction bases left unmatched: 5. CDR3 size: 14 residues. CDR3: CASSVGQENYGYTF. The CDR3 coding sequence is TGCGCCAGCAGCGTCGGACAGGAGAACTATGGCTACACCTTC.

This clonotype was seen repeatedly, ten times or more. The rearrangement joins TRBV2 to TRBJ2-7, with D perhaps matching TRBD2 (5 bases). V shed 3 bases and J shed 7 bases, with 13 bases lying between them. Germline CDR1 is SNHLY and CDR2 is FYNNEI. The CDR3 runs to 13 residues. The CDR3 is CASSDETPGEQYF. CDR3 sequence (DNA): TGTGCCAGCAGTGACGAGACCCCGGGGGAGCAGTACTTC.

This clonotype has at least ten counts. This chain links TRBV11-3 with TRBJ2-2; the match to TRBD2 covers 8 bases. The germline V gene has CDR1 SGHNT and CDR2 YENEEA. The V gene end was trimmed by 3 bases and the J gene end by 7 bases; junction bases not matched to a gene: 4. The CDR3 is 14 residues long. The CDR3 spells CASSLAGGDGELFF. CDR3 DNA: TGTGCCAGCAGCTTGGCGGGAGGAGACGGGGAGCTGTTTTTT.

This chain connects TRBV15 to TRBJ2-7, with D unclear. CDR1 and CDR2 from the germline V gene are LNHNV and YYDKDF (reference sequence). The CDR3 runs to 14 residues. The V gene lost 0 bases and the J gene lost 7 bases, with 13 bases spanning the gap. The CDR3 nucleotides are TGTGCCACCAGCAGAGATGACGTTCTTCAGGAGCAGTACTTC. This encodes CATSRDDVLQEQYF.

This clonotype was recorded many times. The rearrangement uses TRBV7-2 and TRBJ2-2; no definite D call. Germline lookup yields CDR1 SGHTA and CDR2 FQGNSA. Deletions cut 6 bases from V and 6 bases from J, with 8 bases between. There are 12 residues in the CDR3. CDR3: CASSSPPGELFF. DNA for the CDR3: TGTGCCAGCAGTTCCCCCCCCGGGGAGCTGTTTTTT.

Many counts were recorded for this clonotype. CDR3 residues: CASSHGIQAKNIQYF. The CDR3 DNA reads TGTGCCAGCTCACATGGGATTCAGGCCAAAAACATTCAGTACTTC. This chain links TRBV18 with TRBJ2-4; D remains ambiguous. Per germline, CDR1 KGHSH and CDR2 LQKENI. The CDR3 extends over 15 amino acids. Trimming took 4 bases from V and 1 from J, leaving 11 bases between them.

This clonotype has at least ten counts. The CDR3 nucleotides read TGCAGTGCTAGAAGTACCCCAGGGGGTTACCAGCCCCAGCATTTT. Residues: CSARSTPGGYQPQHF. The chain uses TRBV20-1 and TRBJ1-5; 7 bases fit TRBD1. CDR1 and CDR2 (germline): DFQATT, SNEGSKA (reference sequence). This CDR3 region has 15 residues. J gave up 7 bases and V 2 bases, and 11 bases lay outside the gene matches.

The rearrangement joins TRBV15 to TRBJ1-5, with D hard to call. Germline CDR1 LNHNV, CDR2 YYDKDF (reference sequence). This CDR3 contains 13 residues. The germline V and J ends were trimmed by 0 bases and 8 bases, with 8 bases remaining between them. In DNA, the CDR3 is TGTGCCACCAGCAGAGATTTTCGGGAGCCCCAGCATTTT. This encodes CATSRDFREPQHF.

This clonotype was detected ten times or more. This may arise from a read error, as a much more abundant clone is one base away. Without the conserved terminal phenylalanine or tryptophan, this CDR3 likely stems from a read error. The chain employs TRBV12-3 or TRBV12-4 and TRBJ1-1; D perhaps matches TRBD1 (5 bases). The CDR3 sequence is 14 residues long. V lost 6 bases, J lost 0 bases, and 11 bases lay in between. CDR3 nucleotides: TGTGCCAGCAGGGTGGACATCATGAACACTGAAGCTTTCCTT. The encoded protein is CASRVDIMNTEAFL.

This clonotype has a count of ten or more. The chain recombines TRBV28 with TRBJ2-5; D ambiguous. Germline lookup yields CDR1 MDHEN and CDR2 SYDVKM. CDR3 length equals 13 residues. V lost 8 bases and J 0 bases, leaving 10 bases between the germline ends. The CDR3 here is CASVGPYQETQYF. In nucleotides, the CDR3 is TGTGCCAGCGTAGGACCCTACCAAGAGACCCAGTACTTC.

This clonotype occurred many times. The chain recombines TRBV30 with TRBJ1-1; possibly TRBD1 for D (5 bases). Trimming stripped 4 bases from V and 0 bases from J, with 9 bases between. The V gene's germline CDR1 is GTSNPN and CDR2 SVGIG (reference sequence). The CDR3 has 13 amino acids. The CDR3 region is CAWNLGVNTEAFF. CDR3 sequence (DNA): TGTGCCTGGAATTTGGGGGTGAACACTGAAGCTTTCTTT.

This clonotype has ten or more counts. The chain is built from TRBV18 and TRBJ1-1, with 8 bases fitting TRBD1. This CDR3 has 14 residues. V lost 2 bases to trimming and J lost 4 bases; unmatched junction nucleotides: 3. Germline values: CDR1 KGHSH, CDR2 LQKENI. CDR3 DNA sequence: TGTGCCAGCTCACCAAGACAGGGGTTCACTGAAGCTTTCTTT. Translated, it gives CASSPRQGFTEAFF.

In this sample, this clonotype turned up many times. The CDR3 loop is CASSSTDRDYGYTF. The CDR3 bases are TGTGCCAGTAGTTCCACGGATAGGGACTATGGCTACACCTTC. The chain uses TRBV19 and TRBJ1-2; D remains ambiguous. CDR3 size: 14 residues. V lost 5 bases to trimming and J lost 3 bases, with 13 bases between them. From germline, CDR1 is LNHDA and CDR2 SQIVND (reference sequence).

This clonotype has at least ten counts. The chain joins TRBV20-1 to TRBJ1-6; D gene unclear. This CDR3 is 14 amino acids long. Germline-derived CDR1 and CDR2 are DFQATT and SNEGSKA (reference sequence). V was clipped by 0 bases and J by 9 bases, with 12 bases between them. This chain's CDR3 is CSARDPPSGSPLHF. The CDR3 DNA is TGCAGTGCTAGAGATCCCCCAAGCGGTTCACCCCTCCACTTT.

This clonotype was counted many times. The chain joins TRBV4-1 to TRBJ1-2, with a possible D match to TRBD1 (5 bases). Germline assignment: CDR1 MGHRA and CDR2 YSYEKL. V lost 3 bases and J lost 4, with 12 bases in between. The CDR3 has 14 residues. This CDR3 reads CASSHTGEIYGYTF. CDR3 nucleotide sequence: TGCGCCAGCAGCCATACGGGGGAAATCTATGGCTACACCTTC.

This clonotype was recorded at least ten times. V gene TRBV7-9 combines with J gene TRBJ2-5; D call uncertain. V shed 1 base and J shed 2 bases, with 11 bases lying between them. Looked up from germline, CDR1 is SEHNR and CDR2 is FQNEAQ (reference sequence). CDR3 length: 15 residues. The DNA of the CDR3 is TGTGCCAGCAGCTTAGGGGCGTCGGCGCAAGAGACCCAGTACTTC. Translated, it gives CASSLGASAQETQYF.

This clonotype showed up many times. The chain joins TRBV15 to TRBJ2-7, with D possibly being TRBD2 (6 bases). This CDR3 has 16 amino acids. Germline lookup yields CDR1 LNHNV and CDR2 YYDKDF (reference sequence). Trimming cost V 4 bases and J 0 bases, with 16 bases left between them. Here the CDR3 reads CATSTAHRGDSYEQYF. In DNA, the CDR3 is TGTGCCACCAGCACAGCCCACCGCGGGGACTCCTACGAGCAGTACTTC.

This clonotype showed up many times. J is TRBJ1-5 and V is TRBV18; D remains unclear. Germline V CDR1 and CDR2: KGHSH, LQKENI. Trimming stripped 2 bases from V and 6 bases from J, with 14 bases between. The CDR3 runs to 15 residues. This CDR3 reads CASSPSSAGGQPQHF. The DNA of the CDR3 is TGTGCCAGCTCACCATCCTCGGCAGGCGGTCAGCCCCAGCATTTT.

The chain joins TRBV19 to TRBJ2-7; the match to TRBD2 covers 15 bases. Germline loops: CDR1 LNHDA, CDR2 SQIVND (reference sequence). This CDR3 spans 16 amino acids. V gave up 3 bases and J gave up 5 bases; unmatched junction bases: 5. CDR3 sequence: CASSIGLAGGPHEQYF. DNA for the CDR3: TGTGCCAGTAGTATCGGACTAGCGGGAGGGCCCCACGAGCAGTACTTC.

This clonotype came up many times. CDR3 amino acids: CASSLRSRPGYNSPLHF. CDR3 nucleotide sequence: TGTGCCAGCAGTTTAAGGTCCCGACCGGGATATAATTCACCCCTCCACTTT. The chain is built from TRBV27 and TRBJ1-6; no definite D call. V lost 2 bases and J lost 4, with 15 bases in between. Germline V gene lookup returns CDR1 MNHEY and CDR2 SMNVEV (reference sequence). This CDR3 spans 17 amino acids.

This clonotype was found many times. The gene calls are TRBV6-5 and TRBJ1-5; D is unclear. V dropped 6 bases and J dropped 4 bases, with 13 bases sitting between them. The CDR3 runs 14 residues. Germline V gene data show CDR1 as MNHEY and CDR2 as SVGAGI. CDR3 sequence reads: CASSPFPENQPQHF. CDR3 sequence (DNA): TGTGCCAGCAGCCCGTTTCCGGAGAATCAGCCCCAGCATTTT.

This clonotype was found many times. The CDR3 sequence: CASSVYRSYEQYF. The DNA for the CDR3 is TGTGCCAGCAGTGTTTACAGGAGCTACGAGCAGTACTTC. The rearrangement links TRBV6-1 to TRBJ2-7; tentative D call: TRBD1 (5 bases). The CDR3 contains 13 residues. The V end was cut by 4 bases, the J end by 3 bases, with 10 bases between. CDR1 and CDR2 from the germline V gene are MNHNS and SASEGT.

This clonotype was found many times. This chain links TRBV30 with TRBJ2-7, with TRBD1 matching over 7 bases. This CDR3 has 14 amino acids. Per germline, CDR1 GTSNPN and CDR2 SVGIG (reference sequence). The V and J ends lost 5 bases and 5 bases, in that order; junction bases with no gene match: 12. The CDR3 here is CAWVNRGDRDEQYF. For the CDR3, the DNA is TGTGCCTGGGTAAACCGAGGAGACAGGGACGAGCAGTACTTC.

This clonotype was recorded at least ten times. The chain has TRBV6-2 or TRBV6-3 and TRBJ1-6, with TRBD1 as a possible D gene (5 bases). The CDR3 is made up of 13 amino acids. CDR1 and CDR2 from the germline V gene are MNHEY and SVGEGT. V lost 2 bases and J lost 10, with 9 bases in between. Here the CDR3 DNA reads TGTGCCAGCAGTTACCGCAGGGACTCACCCCTCCACTTT. This gives the protein CASSYRRDSPLHF.

This clonotype came up many times. The V and J genes are TRBV4-1 and TRBJ2-7; D not resolved. Germline CDR1 is MGHRA and CDR2 is YSYEKL. V lost 3 bases and J 2 bases, leaving 14 bases between the germline ends. CDR3 size: 15 residues. CDR3 DNA: TGCGCCAGCAGCCATCCCACCGGCCGAACCTACGAGCAGTACTTC. Protein product: CASSHPTGRTYEQYF.

This clonotype was recorded at least ten times. V gene TRBV29-1 combines with J gene TRBJ2-5; 8 bases align to TRBD1. Germline trimming cut 5 bases from V and 0 bases from J; bases unmatched to any gene: 5. CDR1 SQVTM and CDR2 ANQGSEA come from the germline V gene. The CDR3 contains 14 residues. CDR3 loop: CSVSGGLYQETQYF. CDR3 nucleotide sequence: TGCAGCGTTTCAGGGGGCCTCTACCAAGAGACCCAGTACTTC.

This clonotype appeared many times. CDR3 nucleotide sequence: TGTGCCAGCAGTCAGAGGATCCCATATAGCAATCAGCCCCAGCATTTT. Encoded protein: CASSQRIPYSNQPQHF. This chain links TRBV12-3 or TRBV12-4 with TRBJ1-5; D unclear. The CDR3 is 16 amino acids. V was shortened by 5 bases and J by 0 bases, with 14 bases between the two germline ends.